This is a list of T cell receptor beta chains from one sample in a study of graft-versus-host responses after intestinal transplantation. Profiling relied on immunoSEQ multiplex PCR, and the TCRdb table lists in-frame clones only, not all of them. This repertoire shows about 10,000 clones, 80% to 95% found once; its top ten account for roughly 5.4%. The sequencing here drew on PBMCs, taken about 70 days after transplant. These receptors originate from a human patient who received an intestinal transplant, so some T cells may come from the graft donor. CDR3s include the opening cysteine and the closing phenylalanine or tryptophan. The order of the fields is V gene, J gene, D gene, clone size, CDR3 length, CDR3 protein, CDR3 DNA. D genes are given only for firm matches. Expanded clones get a size class; other rows say once, few or many, or leave the size out.

TRBV7-9	TRBJ1-2	-	-	12	CASSLGTYGYTF	TGTGCCAGCAGCCTCGGGACTTATGGCTACACCTTC
TRBV12-5	TRBJ2-1	TRBD2	once	16	CASGLKGGGRNNEQFF	TGTGCTAGTGGTTTGAAGGGTGGCGGGAGGAACAATGAGCAGTTCTTC
TRBV5-4	TRBJ2-3	-	-	16	CASSLPLAGFADTQYF	TGTGCCAGCAGCTTGCCCTTGGCAGGGTTCGCAGATACGCAGTATTTT
TRBV5-6	TRBJ1-4	-	-	14	CASSLVSSGEKLFF	TGTGCCAGCAGCTTGGTTTCGTCGGGGGAAAAACTGTTTTTT
TRBV19	TRBJ2-2	-	few	14	CASSIRGPTGELFF	TGTGCCAGTAGTATCCGGGGGCCGACCGGGGAGCTGTTTTTT
TRBV28	TRBJ2-7	-	-	12	CASSIGTVEQYF	TGTGCCAGCAGTATCGGGACGGTGGAGCAGTACTTC
TRBV19	TRBJ2-5	-	-	15	CASSPSGGGRETQYF	TGTGCCAGTAGTCCCTCTGGGGGCGGCCGCGAGACCCAGTACTTC
TRBV6-6	TRBJ2-7	TRBD1	many	14	CASSYSGTAYEQYF	TGTGCCAGCAGTTACTCTGGGACAGCCTACGAGCAGTACTTC
TRBV7-3	TRBJ2-3	-	-	14	CASSTYSRGTTQYF	TGTGCCAGCAGCACCTACTCTAGGGGAACTACGCAGTATTTT
TRBV2	TRBJ2-1	-	-	13	CASSGGQPNEQFF	TGTGCCAGCAGTGGCGGTCAGCCCAATGAGCAGTTCTTC
TRBV27	TRBJ2-7	TRBD2	once	13	CASSTRLAGEQYF	TGTGCCAGCAGCACCAGACTAGCTGGCGAGCAGTACTTC
TRBV6-1	TRBJ1-2	TRBD1	-	14	CASRNNRDRDGYTF	TGTGCCAGCAGGAATAACCGGGACAGGGATGGCTACACCTTC
TRBV6-6	TRBJ2-1	-	-	15	CASSYGAGSYNEQFF	TGTGCCAGCAGTTACGGGGCGGGCTCCTACAATGAGCAGTTCTTC
TRBV10-3	TRBJ2-7	TRBD2	few	15	CAIRGAGTSGYEQYF	TGTGCCATCAGGGGGGCCGGGACTAGCGGCTACGAGCAGTACTTC
TRBV29-1	TRBJ1-4	-	once	14	CSVNEGRSNEKLFF	TGCAGCGTTAACGAGGGACGGTCTAATGAAAAACTGTTTTTT
TRBV30	TRBJ2-7	TRBD1	once	16	CAWRGPGGQGPYEQYF	TGTGCCTGGAGGGGACCCGGGGGACAGGGACCATACGAGCAGTACTTC
TRBV19	TRBJ2-5	-	-	15	CASSIVGTAGETQYF	TGTGCCAGTAGTATAGTAGGGACGGCCGGGGAGACCCAGTACTTC
TRBV5-1	TRBJ2-4	-	-	17	CASSPRPQGKAKNIQYF	TGCGCCAGCAGCCCTCGCCCTCAGGGTAAAGCCAAAAACATTCAGTACTTC
TRBV5-1	TRBJ2-3	-	-	15	CASSSGGASTDTQYF	TGCGCCAGCAGCTCAGGGGGGGCTAGCACAGATACGCAGTATTTT
TRBV6-6	TRBJ2-4	TRBD2	-	16	CASSYSTSQAKNIQYF	TGTGCCAGCAGTTACTCGACTAGCCAGGCCAAAAACATTCAGTACTTC
TRBV6-1	TRBJ2-7	TRBD1	-	17	CASSEDIKTWTGGEQYF	TGTGCCAGCAGTGAAGATATTAAGACTTGGACAGGGGGCGAGCAGTACTTC
TRBV7-6	TRBJ2-1	TRBD2	-	14	CASSLGTSGLKQFF	TGTGCCAGCAGCTTAGGGACTAGCGGTTTAAAACAGTTCTTC
TRBV28	TRBJ2-7	-	-	17	CASSVPLGRLRPYEQYF	TGTGCCAGCAGTGTCCCCCTGGGACGGCTTCGCCCCTACGAGCAGTACTTC
TRBV7-6	TRBJ2-3	-	-	14	CASSLVTSGDTQYF	TGTGCCAGCAGCTTAGTGACCTCCGGAGATACGCAGTATTTT
TRBV15	TRBJ2-3	TRBD2	once	15	CATSGSGESSDTQYF	TGTGCCACCAGCGGTAGCGGGGAGAGTTCAGATACGCAGTATTTT
TRBV7-2	TRBJ2-3	TRBD2	-	16	CASSLRLAGATDTQYF	TGTGCCAGCAGCCTCAGACTAGCGGGAGCAACAGATACGCAGTATTTT
TRBV11-1	TRBJ1-5	-	-	13	CASSLRGNQPQHF	TGTGCCAGCAGCTTGAGGGGCAATCAGCCCCAGCATTTT
TRBV28	TRBJ2-7	-	-	11	CASSRPYEQYF	TGTGCCAGCAGCCGCCCTTACGAGCAGTACTTC
TRBV5-6	TRBJ2-3	TRBD2	-	15	CASSPKREPTDTQYF	TGTGCCAGCAGCCCCAAGCGGGAACCCACAGATACGCAGTATTTT
TRBV28	TRBJ1-4	-	large	15	CASSLWGRAHEKLFF	TGTGCCAGCAGTTTATGGGGCAGGGCCCATGAAAAACTGTTTTTT
TRBV28	TRBJ2-7	-	-	14	CASSLPSRDDEQYF	TGTGCCAGCAGTTTACCCTCCAGGGACGACGAGCAGTACTTC
TRBV27	TRBJ2-7	TRBD2	-	18	CASSLFPTSGRAAYEQYF	TGTGCCAGCAGTTTATTCCCCACTAGCGGGAGGGCCGCCTACGAGCAGTACTTC
TRBV5-4	TRBJ2-3	TRBD2	-	19	CASSPGRPSGTFPTDTQYF	TGTGCCAGCAGCCCCGGTCGGCCTAGCGGGACCTTTCCCACAGATACGCAGTATTTT
TRBV4-2	TRBJ1-2	TRBD1	once	15	CASSLRGQGDYGYTF	TGTGCCAGCAGCTTACGGGGACAGGGGGACTATGGCTACACCTTC
TRBV11-2	TRBJ1-3	-	-	15	CASTPRDSSGNTIYF	TGTGCCAGCACCCCTCGGGATTCCTCTGGAAACACCATATATTTT
TRBV30	TRBJ2-5	TRBD1	-	16	CAWSVIQDRGGETQYF	TGTGCCTGGAGTGTAATCCAGGACAGGGGGGGAGAGACCCAGTACTTC
TRBV28	TRBJ2-1	-	-	15	CASTLGDISHNEQFF	TGTGCCAGCACCCTTGGGGACATTTCACACAATGAGCAGTTCTTC
TRBV7-2	TRBJ1-3	-	-	12	CASSSPGNTIYF	TGTGCCAGCAGCTCGCCTGGAAACACCATATATTTT
TRBV5-1	TRBJ2-7	TRBD1	-	14	CASSTGTGRYEQYF	TGCGCCAGCAGCACCGGGACAGGGCGCTACGAGCAGTACTTC
TRBV28	TRBJ2-3	-	-	15	CASSLGGGSTDTQYF	TGTGCCAGCAGTTTAGGTGGCGGTAGTACAGATACGCAGTATTTT
TRBV10-3	TRBJ2-7	TRBD1	few	15	CAISEADRGGYEQYF	TGTGCCATCAGTGAGGCGGACAGGGGCGGCTACGAGCAGTACTTC
TRBV6-5	TRBJ2-1	-	-	15	CASRAGSGGYNEQFF	TGTGCCAGCAGGGCGGGCTCCGGGGGCTACAATGAGCAGTTCTTC
TRBV18	TRBJ2-7	TRBD1	-	15	CASSLPGQGGYEQYF	TGTGCCAGCTCACTCCCGGGACAGGGGGGCTACGAGCAGTACTTC
TRBV7-9	TRBJ2-1	-	once	17	CASSLSGERDLYNEQFF	TGTGCCAGCAGCTTAAGTGGGGAACGAGACCTCTACAATGAGCAGTTCTTC
TRBV19	TRBJ1-4	-	-	15	CASSRGWQLNEKLFF	TGTGCCAGTAGTAGAGGATGGCAGCTAAATGAAAAACTGTTTTTT
TRBV19	TRBJ1-1	-	-	13	CASSIVRGTEAFF	TGTGCCAGTAGTATAGTCCGTGGGACTGAAGCTTTCTTT